The 2 T cell receptor beta chains presented below share a single source sample, sequenced in a study of a mutant IDH1 vaccine in newly diagnosed glioma (dated by TCRdb to the early 2020s). For these TCRs, the target antigens are not known. The intended sense of this specimen's time point label: week 5, during vaccination. A 20-mer mutant IDH1 peptide at 300 micrograms in Montanide made up each vaccine dose, which was injected subcutaneously together with topical imiquimod. Library prep was done by the immunoSEQ multiplex PCR assay. In its TCRdb copy, this immuneACCESS table keeps in-frame sequences only and misses some clones. Where compared with another copy, unresolved V genes explain less than half of these, and the others have no known cause. Here the sample has roughly 39,000 clones; 80% to 90% occur a single time. Around 1.5% of the sample comes from the top ten. The specimen comprised PBMCs, sampled from a glioma patient whose treatment included an IDH1 peptide vaccine. The receptors come from a man aged 40-55 years with glioma.

The genes are TRBV18 and TRBJ1-1; TRBD1 is a possible D gene (5 bases). Trimming took off 5 bases at V and 1 base at J, with 8 bases between the two ends. This CDR3 spans 13 amino acids. Looked up from germline, CDR1 is KGHSH and CDR2 is LQKENI. CDR3 sequence: CASSIGENTEAFF. CDR3 DNA sequence: TGTGCCAGCTCAATAGGGGAGAACACTGAAGCTTTCTTT.

This clone was detected once. The rearrangement joins TRBV2 to TRBJ1-2; 7 bases line up with TRBD1. The CDR3 is 14 amino acids. J was trimmed by 0 bases and V by 5 bases; bases with no gene match: 3. Germline loops: CDR1 SNHLY, CDR2 FYNNEI. The CDR3 DNA reads TGTGCCAGCAGTTGGGACAGCACTAACTATGGCTACACCTTC. This translates into CASSWDSTNYGYTF.